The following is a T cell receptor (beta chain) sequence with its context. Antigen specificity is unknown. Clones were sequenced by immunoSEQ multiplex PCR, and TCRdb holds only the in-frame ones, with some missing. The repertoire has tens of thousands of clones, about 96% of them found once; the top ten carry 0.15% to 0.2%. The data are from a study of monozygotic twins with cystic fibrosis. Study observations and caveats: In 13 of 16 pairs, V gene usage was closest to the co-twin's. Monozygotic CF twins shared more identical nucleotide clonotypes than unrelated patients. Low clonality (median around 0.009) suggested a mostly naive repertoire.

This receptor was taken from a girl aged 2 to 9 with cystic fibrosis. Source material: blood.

The CDR3 DNA sequence: TGCAGCGTTCCGGACGGCTCCTCGGGGGAGTATGGCTACACCTTC. Translation: CSVPDGSSGEYGYTF. The V gene is TRBV29-1, the J gene TRBJ1-2, with a tentative D call TRBD1 (5 bases). The germline CDR1 and CDR2 sequences are SQVTM and ANQGSEA. The ends were cut back, 5 bases at V and 5 bases at J, with 21 bases in the middle. This CDR3 comprises 15 residues. Full variable domain (rest looked up from reference TRBV29-1 and TRBJ1-2): SAVISQKPSRDICQRGTSLTIQCQVDSQVTMMFWYRQQPGQSLTLIATANQGSEATYESGFVIDKFPISRPNLTFSTLTVSNMSPEDSSIYLCSVPDGSSGEYGYTFGSGTRLTVV.